Sequencing of this T cell receptor beta chain was carried out in a study of blood T cell repertoires in COVID-19. The data were produced by immunoSEQ multiplex PCR, yet TCRdb's version contains in-frame clones alone and is incomplete. The sample includes 200,000 to 250,000 clones, around 75% of them seen just once. CDR3 length equals 14 residues. Germline values: CDR1 MNHEY, CDR2 SMNVEV (reference sequence). V dropped 4 bases and J dropped 2; count of bases not matched to a gene: 4. The sequencing input was peripheral blood. This chain joins TRBV27 and TRBJ2-7; 8 positions match TRBD1. The clonotype comes from a human donor in a cohort sampled during active COVID-19. CDR3 sequence reads: CASSYRGMPYEQYF. DNA for the CDR3: TGTGCCAGCAGTTACAGGGGGATGCCCTACGAGCAGTACTTC.